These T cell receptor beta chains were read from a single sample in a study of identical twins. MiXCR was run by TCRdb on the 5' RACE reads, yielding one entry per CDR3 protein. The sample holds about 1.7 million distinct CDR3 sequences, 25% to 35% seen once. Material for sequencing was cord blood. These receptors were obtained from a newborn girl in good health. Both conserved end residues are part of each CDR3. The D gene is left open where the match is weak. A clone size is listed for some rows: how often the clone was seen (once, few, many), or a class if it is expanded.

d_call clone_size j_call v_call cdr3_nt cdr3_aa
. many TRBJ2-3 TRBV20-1 TGCAGTGCTAGAGATCTCGAGGAGGGCAGGACCGATACGCAGTATTTT CSARDLEEGRTDTQYF
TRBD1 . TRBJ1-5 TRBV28 TGTGCCAGCAGCCTGACAGGGGGCACGGATCAGCCCCAGCATTTT CASSLTGGTDQPQHF
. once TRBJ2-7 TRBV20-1 TGCAGTGCCAATCACAGGGTTAGCTACGAGCAGTACTTC CSANHRVSYEQYF
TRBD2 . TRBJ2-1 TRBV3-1 TGTGCCAGCAGCCAAGCTTCCGGGGAGGGGTTCTTC CASSQASGEGFF
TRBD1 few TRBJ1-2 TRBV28 TGTGCCAGCAGGGGCTCCCCGGGACAGGTCTATGGCTACACCTTC CASRGSPGQVYGYTF
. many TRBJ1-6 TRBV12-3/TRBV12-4 TGTGCCAGCAGTGACAGAAATTCACCCCTCCACTTT CASSDRNSPLHF
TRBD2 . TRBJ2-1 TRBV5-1 TGCGCCAGCAGCCCAACTAGCGGGAGAGGCTCTGAGCAGTTCTTC CASSPTSGRGSEQFF
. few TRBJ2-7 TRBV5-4 TGTGCCAGCAGCTTGTCCAATCGCTGGTACTTC CASSLSNRWYF
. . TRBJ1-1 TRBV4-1 TGCGCCAGCAGCCCAGGTCCAGGGGATGAAGCTTTCTTT CASSPGPGDEAFF
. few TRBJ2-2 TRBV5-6 TGTGCCAGCAGCTTGCAACTCACCGGGGAGCTGTTTTTT CASSLQLTGELFF
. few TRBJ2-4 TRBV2 TGTGCCAGCACCCTTTTAGCCAAAAACATTCAGTACTTC CASTLLAKNIQYF
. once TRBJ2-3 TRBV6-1 TGTGCCTGCAACGAAGGGGGGGCCACAGATACGCAGTATTTT CACNEGGATDTQYF
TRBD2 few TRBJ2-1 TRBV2 TGTGCCAGCAGTGAATATCCCCCTAGCGGGAGGAATGAGCAGTTCTTC CASSEYPPSGRNEQFF
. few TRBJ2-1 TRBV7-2 TGTGCCAGCAGCCCCTGGAGAGAGGCTGAGCAGTTCTTC CASSPWREAEQFF
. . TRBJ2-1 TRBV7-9 TGTGCCAGTTCGGGGACTCGGGGGCAGACCCAGTTCTTC CASSGTRGQTQFF
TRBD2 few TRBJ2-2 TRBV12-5 TGTGCTAGTGGCTCAGAGACTAGCCTGAACACCGGGGAGCTGTTTTTT CASGSETSLNTGELFF
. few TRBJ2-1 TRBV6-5 TGTGCCAGCAGGCTGAAACCGGGCTGGGGCTACAATGAGCAGTTCTTC CASRLKPGWGYNEQFF
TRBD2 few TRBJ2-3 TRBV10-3 TGTGCCATCAGTGAGGCCCATATCGTTCGTCAGCGGGGTCAGAAAGATACGCAGTATTTT CAISEAHIVRQRGQKDTQYF
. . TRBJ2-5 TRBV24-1 TGTGCCACCAGTGATTTGCGGGGTAGGAAGGAGACCCAGTACTTC CATSDLRGRKETQYF
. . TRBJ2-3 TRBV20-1 TGCAGTGCTAGAGATCATGCTAGCACAGATACGCAGTATTTT CSARDHASTDTQYF
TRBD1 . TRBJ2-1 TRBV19 TGTGCCAGCGCCAGAGGGACAGTGAACAATGAGCAGTTCTTC CASARGTVNNEQFF
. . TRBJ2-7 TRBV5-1 TGCGCCAGCAGTTCTCAAGAGACCCGGTACTTC CASSSQETRYF
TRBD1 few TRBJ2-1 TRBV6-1 TGTGCCAGCATCGATAGGACAGGGAGCTCCTACAATGAGCAGTTCTTC CASIDRTGSSYNEQFF
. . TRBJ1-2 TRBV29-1 TGCAGCGTTGAGATGGCTAACTATGGCTACACCTTC CSVEMANYGYTF
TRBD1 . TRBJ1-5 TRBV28 TGTGCCAGCAGGGAGGGTGGACAGGGGTGGAATCAGCCCCAGCATTTT CASREGGQGWNQPQHF
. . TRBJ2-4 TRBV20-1 TGCAGTGCTAGAGGACAGAAAAACATTCAGTACTTC CSARGQKNIQYF
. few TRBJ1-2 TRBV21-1 TGTGCCAGCAGCAAAGGGGGGCAGAACTATGGCTACACCTTC CASSKGGQNYGYTF
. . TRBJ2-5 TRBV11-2 TGTGCCAGCAGCTTAATACAGGGGTCGGGGGAGCAGTACTTC CASSLIQGSGEQYF
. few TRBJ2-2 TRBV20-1 TGCAGTGCTAGAGACCGGAGACTCGGGGAGCTGTTTTTT CSARDRRLGELFF
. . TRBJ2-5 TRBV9 TGTGCCAGCAGCGTAGGGGAGATCCAAGAGACCCAGTACTTC CASSVGEIQETQYF
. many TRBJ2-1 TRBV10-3 TGTGCCATCAGTCCAAGAGACTGGTACAATGAGCAGTTCTTC CAISPRDWYNEQFF
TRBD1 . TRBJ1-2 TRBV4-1 TGCGCCAGCAGCCAACTACCTGGACAGGGGTCGGATGGCTACACCTTC CASSQLPGQGSDGYTF
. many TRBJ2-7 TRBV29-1 TGCAGCGTTGTCAGGAGCTACGAGCAGTACTTC CSVVRSYEQYF
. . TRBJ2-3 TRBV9 TGTGCCAGCAGCGTAGCTAGCGTCTTAGATACGCAGTATTTT CASSVASVLDTQYF
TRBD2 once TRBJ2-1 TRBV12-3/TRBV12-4 TGTGCCAGCAGTTTAGTTGCCAGCGGGGGCCTCCAAGAGACCCAGTTCTTC CASSLVASGGLQETQFF
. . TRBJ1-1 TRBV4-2 TGTGCCAGCAGCCAAGATAACGCCCAGGGGAAGAACACTGAAGCTTTCTTT CASSQDNAQGKNTEAFF
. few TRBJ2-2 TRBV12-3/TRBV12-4 TGTGCCAGTACACTAGGAGGTACCGGGGAGCTGTTTTTT CASTLGGTGELFF
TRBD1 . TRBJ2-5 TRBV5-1 TGCGCCAGCAGCTTCGGGACAGGGGGCGATTTTAGAGAGACCCAGTACTTC CASSFGTGGDFRETQYF
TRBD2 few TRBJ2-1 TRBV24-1 TGTGCCACCAGTGAGACGGGAGGAAACAATGAGCAGTTCTTC CATSETGGNNEQFF
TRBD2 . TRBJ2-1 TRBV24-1 TGTGCCACCAGTGAGACGGGACTAGGAAACAATGAGCAGTTCTTC CATSETGLGNNEQFF
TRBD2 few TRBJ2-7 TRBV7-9 TGTGCCAGCAGCATCACTAGCGGGAGGCCTATATTAAGCTCCTACGAGCAGTACTTC CASSITSGRPILSSYEQYF
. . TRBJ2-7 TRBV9 TGTGCCAGCAGCCCCTTGAGGGCTGAAGAGCCCCAGTACTTC CASSPLRAEEPQYF
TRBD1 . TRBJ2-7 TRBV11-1 TGTGCCAGCAGCAGAGGACTGGACAGGGGCTACGAGCGGTACTTC CASSRGLDRGYERYF
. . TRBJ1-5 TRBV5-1 TGCGCCAGCAGCTGGTCCCCAGGGAATCAGCCCCAGCATTTT CASSWSPGNQPQHF
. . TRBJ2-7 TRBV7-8 TGTGTCAGCAGCTTAGCTTTAACCGGGCCCCTCTACGAGCAGTACTTC CVSSLALTGPLYEQYF
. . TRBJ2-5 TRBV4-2 TGTGCCAGCAGCCAAGAACGGGCGGCCCAAGAGACCCAGTACTTC CASSQERAAQETQYF
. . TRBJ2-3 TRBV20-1 TGCAGTGCTAACGCTCTAGCTAGCACAGATACGCAGTCTTTT CSANALASTDTQSF
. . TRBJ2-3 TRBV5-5 TGTGCCAGCAGTTCCCCGCTAGGACCCACCACAGATACGCAGTATTTT CASSSPLGPTTDTQYF